The 10 T cell receptor beta chains in this list originate from one sample, sequenced in a study of response to subunit inactivated influenza vaccine (dated by TCRdb to the late 2010s). Library method: RT-PCR. Instrument on record: Illumina HiSeq 2500. TCRdb reanalyzed the raw reads on its own, using fastp at Q25 for trimming and MiXCR for clone calling, and kept in-frame beta chains. Merged by CDR3 protein, the rows form single entries marked with the most common genes and DNA. In all, the sample holds approximately 250,000 distinct CDR3 sequences, and 12% of those were seen once. The leading ten clones occupy about 7.8% of the sample. The sequencing here drew on non-naive T cells sorted from PBMCs, taken around two weeks before vaccination. Per the publication, the cell subset or site label means: memory T cell fraction. These receptors were taken from a man in his fifties who received an inactivated influenza vaccine. Donor details come from another sample of the same person, matched by shared clones.

This chain joins TRBV27 and TRBJ2-2, with unresolved D. V was shortened by 0 bases and J by 6 bases, with 17 bases between the two germline ends. The V gene's germline CDR1 is MNHEY and CDR2 SMNVEV (reference sequence). The CDR3 sequence is 17 residues long. As DNA, the CDR3 is TGTGCCAGCAGTTTATCAGGGATTGGAGTCTTGTCCGGGGAGCTGTTTTTT. Protein product: CASSLSGIGVLSGELFF.

This clonotype came up many times. The chain joins TRBV12-3 or TRBV12-4 to TRBJ2-7; maybe TRBD1 (6 bases). V lost 6 bases to trimming and J lost 3 bases, with 12 bases between them. The CDR3 sequence is 13 residues long. CDR3 DNA: TGTGCCAGCAGCAAAACAGGGAGCTACGAGCAGTACTTC. It yields the protein CASSKTGSYEQYF.

J is TRBJ1-5 and V is TRBV28; 9 bases are a match to TRBD1. The J call could be wrong; TRBJ2-3 is a better fit for the DNA end. This CDR3 region has 17 residues. Germline V lookup: CDR1 MDHEN, CDR2 SYDVKM. The CDR3 nucleotides read TGTGCCAGCAGTTTGACAGGGGGGCAGGGGAGAAATCAGCCCCAGTATTTT. Residues: CASSLTGGQGRNQPQYF.

This rearrangement joins TRBV4-3 to TRBJ1-5, with no clear D. CDR3 length: 15 amino acids. Germline CDR1 LGHNA, CDR2 YSLEER. The V and J ends lost 0 bases and 3 bases respectively, with 9 bases between them. The CDR3 here is CASSQDAGINQPQHF. The CDR3 DNA reads as TGCGCCAGCAGCCAAGATGCAGGTATCAATCAGCCCCAGCATTTT.

About this clonotype: The germline gene is not matched at one end of the junction; a read error may be the cause. The V and J genes are TRBV7-9 and TRBJ2-3; TRBD2 matches at 8 bases. This CDR3 is built from 15 residues. Germline CDR1 is SEHNR and CDR2 is FQNEAQ (reference sequence). CDR3 nucleotides: TGTGCCAGCAGCAACGGACTAGCCGGGGCAGATACGCAGAATTTT. It translates to CASSNGLAGADTQNF.

This clonotype was seen a handful of times. The chain links TRBV27 to TRBJ1-4, with D perhaps TRBD1 (5 bases). The germline V gene encodes CDR1 MNHEY and CDR2 SMNVEV (reference sequence). This CDR3 region has 13 residues. Trimming left V 6 bases short and J 7 bases short, with 12 bases between. In DNA, the CDR3 is TGTGCCAGCAGGTCGGGGGTACGTGAAAAACTGTTTTTT. Its translation is CASRSGVREKLFF.

This clonotype was counted a few times. The chain carries TRBV10-2 and TRBJ2-7; 11 bases agree with TRBD1. V trimming: 6 bases; J trimming: 3 bases; junction bases outside the gene matches: 4. Per the germline V gene, CDR1 is WSHSY and CDR2 is SAAADI. This CDR3 is built from 14 residues. As DNA, the CDR3 is TGCGCCAGCAGGGGGACAGGGGGTAGCTACGAGCAGTACTTC. This sequence encodes CASRGTGGSYEQYF.

This clonotype has a handful of counts. The chain employs TRBV7-6 and TRBJ2-1; D remains unclear. The V gene's germline CDR1 is SGHVS and CDR2 FNYEAQ. V was pared by 5 bases and J by 5 bases, with 13 bases between. The CDR3 extends over 14 amino acids. The CDR3 region is CASSPLQVNNEQFF. The CDR3 region has the DNA TGTGCCAGCAGCCCTCTCCAGGTTAACAATGAGCAGTTCTTC.

This clonotype was recorded many times. The V and J genes are TRBV10-3 and TRBJ1-1; 10 nucleotides agree with TRBD1. This CDR3 has 14 residues. Trimming at V came to 6 bases and at J to 11 bases, leaving 12 bases not matched to a gene. CDR1 ENHRY and CDR2 SYGVKD come from the germline V gene. CDR3 protein: CAISERQGAGEAFF. The CDR3 coding sequence is TGTGCCATCAGCGAAAGACAGGGGGCTGGGGAGGCTTTCTTT.

This clonotype was seen a handful of times. The rearrangement links TRBV5-1 to TRBJ2-3; D is uncertain. The V and J ends lost 0 bases and 2 bases respectively, with 13 bases between them. This CDR3 contains 16 residues. Germline V lookup: CDR1 SGHRS, CDR2 YFSETQ. The CDR3 DNA reads TGCGCCAGCAGCTTGGTGGCGAGCGCTCTCACAGATACGCAGTATTTT. Its protein product is CASSLVASALTDTQYF.